The rows below give T cell receptor beta chains drawn from one sample of a study of early T cells in non-severe SARS-CoV-2 infection. TCRdb re-called the 5' RACE reads through MiXCR, storing one row per CDR3 protein. The table has 45,000 or so distinct CDR3 sequences, roughly a tenth seen once; the top ten hold roughly 10%. The material sequenced was whole blood. These receptors all stem from an adult who was a healthcare worker with PCR-confirmed SARS-CoV-2 infection or an uninfected control (not recorded which). Each CDR3 is given with its conserved first and last residue. A D gene is named only where the DNA matches it firmly. Expanded clones get a size class; other rows say once, few or many, or leave the size out.

j_gene | abundance | d_gene | v_gene | CDR3nt | CDR3aa
TRBJ2-1 | - | - | TRBV3-1 | TGTGCCAGCGAGGGACCCTCCGAGCAGTTCTTC | CASEGPSEQFF
TRBJ1-3 | - | - | TRBV20-1 | TGCAGTGCGCCCGTCCCCTCTGGAAACACCATATATTTT | CSAPVPSGNTIYF
TRBJ2-5 | - | TRBD2 | TRBV5-4 | TGTGCCAGCAGCTTGGATCCAGCGGGGGGAGAGACCCAGTACTTC | CASSLDPAGGETQYF
TRBJ2-1 | - | TRBD2 | TRBV5-8 | TGTGCCAGCAGCTTGTCCTTGGGACTAGCGGACCCAACATACTCCTACAATGAGCAGTTCTTC | CASSLSLGLADPTYSYNEQFF
TRBJ2-7 | many | - | TRBV7-6 | TGTGCCAGCAGCTTAAGACTTGACTTGGGCGAGCAGTACTTC | CASSLRLDLGEQYF
TRBJ1-6 | many | - | TRBV30 | TGTGCCTGGAGTATGGGGGTGGAATCGGATTCACCCCTCCACTTT | CAWSMGVESDSPLHF
TRBJ1-6 | medium-sized | TRBD1 | TRBV6-2/TRBV6-3 | TGTGCCAGCAGTCCCGGACAGGGGGAGAATTCACCCCTCCACTTT | CASSPGQGENSPLHF
TRBJ2-7 | few | - | TRBV7-2 | TGTGCCAGCAGCTTATCAGTATACGAGCAGTACTTC | CASSLSVYEQYF
TRBJ2-3 | few | - | TRBV19 | TGTGCCAGTAGTATACGCCGTGGCAGCGAGGCAGATACGCAGTATTTT | CASSIRRGSEADTQYF
TRBJ2-7 | - | - | TRBV7-9 | TGTGCCAGCAGCCATAACGACGAGGGGTCGAAGCAGTACTTC | CASSHNDEGSKQYF
TRBJ2-1 | - | - | TRBV6-5 | TGTGCCAGCACTCCCGGACTGAGCTCCTACAATGAGCAGTTCTTC | CASTPGLSSYNEQFF
TRBJ1-3 | many | TRBD1 | TRBV24-1 | TGTGCCACCAGTGAATCGGGACAGGAAAACACCATATATTTT | CATSESGQENTIYF
TRBJ1-6 | many | - | TRBV4-3 | TGCGCCAGCAGCCAAGATATTTTTACAGGGAACCCACCCCTCCACTTT | CASSQDIFTGNPPLHF
TRBJ1-3 | few | - | TRBV29-1 | TGCAGCGTCTCCCCCTCAGGCAGCAGGGGTGGTGGAAACACCATATATTTT | CSVSPSGSRGGGNTIYF
TRBJ1-4 | few | TRBD1 | TRBV7-2 | TGTGCCAGCAGCATGACAGGGCCCCGGGCCTACGAAAAACTGTTTTTT | CASSMTGPRAYEKLFF
TRBJ2-3 | many | TRBD2 | TRBV7-3 | TGTGCCAGCAGCTTAACGGGGACTAGCGGGTCCGATACGCAGTATTTT | CASSLTGTSGSDTQYF
TRBJ2-3 | - | TRBD1 | TRBV24-1 | TGTGCCACCAGTGAAACCGGGACAGCAAGCACAGATACGCAGTATTTT | CATSETGTASTDTQYF